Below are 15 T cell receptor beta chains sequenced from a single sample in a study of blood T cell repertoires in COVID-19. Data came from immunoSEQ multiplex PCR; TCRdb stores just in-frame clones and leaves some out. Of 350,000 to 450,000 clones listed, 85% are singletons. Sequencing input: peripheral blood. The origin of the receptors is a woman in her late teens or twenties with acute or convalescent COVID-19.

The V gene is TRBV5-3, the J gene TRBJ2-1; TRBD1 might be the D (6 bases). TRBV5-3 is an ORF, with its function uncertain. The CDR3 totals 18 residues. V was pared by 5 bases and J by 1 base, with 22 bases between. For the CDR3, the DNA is TGTGCCAGAAGGGGCAACCCACAGGGAGAAGGATCCTACAATGAGCAGTTCTTC. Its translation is CARRGNPQGEGSYNEQFF.

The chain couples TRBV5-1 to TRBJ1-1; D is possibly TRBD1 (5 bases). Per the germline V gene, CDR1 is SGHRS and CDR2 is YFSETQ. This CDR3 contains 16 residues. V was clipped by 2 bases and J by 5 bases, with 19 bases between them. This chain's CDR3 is CASSLDSLGGRTEAFF. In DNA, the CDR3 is TGCGCCAGCAGCTTAGACAGCTTGGGGGGTAGGACTGAAGCTTTCTTT. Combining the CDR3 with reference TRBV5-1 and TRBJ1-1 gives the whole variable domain KAGVTQTPRYLIKTRGQQVTLSCSPISGHRSVSWYQQTPGQGLQFLFEYFSETQRNKGNFPGRFSGRQFSNSRSEMNVSTLELGDSALYLCASSLDSLGGRTEAFFGQGTRLTVV.

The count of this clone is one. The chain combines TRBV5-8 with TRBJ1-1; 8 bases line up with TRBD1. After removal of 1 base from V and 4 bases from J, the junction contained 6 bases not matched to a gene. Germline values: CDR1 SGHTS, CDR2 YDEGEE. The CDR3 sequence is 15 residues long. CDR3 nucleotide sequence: TGTGCCAGCAGCTTGTTGGACAGGGTTCTCACTGAAGCTTTCTTT. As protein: CASSLLDRVLTEAFF.

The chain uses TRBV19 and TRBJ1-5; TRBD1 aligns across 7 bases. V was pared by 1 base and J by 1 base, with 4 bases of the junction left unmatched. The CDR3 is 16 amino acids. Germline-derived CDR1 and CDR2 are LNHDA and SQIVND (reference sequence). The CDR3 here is CASSIGQGLSNQPQHF. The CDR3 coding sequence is TGTGCCAGTAGTATAGGACAGGGATTAAGCAATCAGCCCCAGCATTTT.

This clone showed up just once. CDR3 in amino acids: CASSLQGATEAFF. The CDR3 coding sequence is TGTGCCAGCAGCCTTCAGGGGGCTACTGAAGCTTTCTTT. The chain uses TRBV7-9 and TRBJ1-1; 8 nucleotides line up with TRBD1. The V and J ends lost 5 bases and 5 bases, in that order; junction bases with no gene match: 4. The germline V gene encodes CDR1 SEHNR and CDR2 FQNEAQ (reference sequence). The CDR3 has 13 amino acids.

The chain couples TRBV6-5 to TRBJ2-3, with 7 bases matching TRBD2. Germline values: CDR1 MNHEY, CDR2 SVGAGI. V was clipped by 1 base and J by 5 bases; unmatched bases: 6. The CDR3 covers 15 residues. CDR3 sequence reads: CASSYYGGSGDTQYF. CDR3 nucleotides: TGTGCCAGCAGTTACTACGGGGGGTCCGGAGATACGCAGTATTTT.

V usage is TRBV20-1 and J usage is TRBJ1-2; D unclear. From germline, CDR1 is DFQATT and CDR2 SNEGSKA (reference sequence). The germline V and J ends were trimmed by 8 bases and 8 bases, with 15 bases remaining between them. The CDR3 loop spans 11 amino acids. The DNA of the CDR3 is TGCAGTACGACCCCGGGTGGGGGCTACACCTTC. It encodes CSTTPGGGYTF.

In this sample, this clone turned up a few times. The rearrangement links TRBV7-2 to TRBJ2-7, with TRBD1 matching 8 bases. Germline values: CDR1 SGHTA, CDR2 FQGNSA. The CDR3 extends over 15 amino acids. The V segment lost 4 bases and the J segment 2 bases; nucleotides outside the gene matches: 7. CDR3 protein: CASSSRQGRTYEQYF. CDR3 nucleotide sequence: TGTGCCAGCAGCTCCCGACAGGGGAGGACCTACGAGCAGTACTTC.

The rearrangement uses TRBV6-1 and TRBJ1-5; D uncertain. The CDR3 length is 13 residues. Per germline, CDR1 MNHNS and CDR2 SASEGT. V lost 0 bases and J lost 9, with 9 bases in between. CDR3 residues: CASSEAWWAPQHF. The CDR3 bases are TGTGCCAGCAGTGAAGCGTGGTGGGCGCCCCAGCATTTT.

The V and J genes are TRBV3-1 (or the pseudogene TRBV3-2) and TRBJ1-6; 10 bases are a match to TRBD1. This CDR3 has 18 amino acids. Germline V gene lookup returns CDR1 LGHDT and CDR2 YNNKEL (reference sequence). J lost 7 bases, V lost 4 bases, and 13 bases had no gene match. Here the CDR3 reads CASSRVPGQGINNSPLHF. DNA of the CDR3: TGTGCCAGCAGCCGAGTGCCGGGACAGGGGATAAACAATTCACCCCTCCACTTT.

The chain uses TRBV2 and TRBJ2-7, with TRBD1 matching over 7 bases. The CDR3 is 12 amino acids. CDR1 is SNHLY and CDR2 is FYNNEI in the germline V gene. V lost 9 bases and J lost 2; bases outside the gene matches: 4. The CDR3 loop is CASLQGAYEQYF. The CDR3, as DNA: TGTGCCAGTCTTCAGGGGGCCTACGAGCAGTACTTC. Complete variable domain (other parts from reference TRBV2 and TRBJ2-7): EPEVTQTPSHQVTQMGQEVILRCVPISNHLYFYWYRQILGQKVEFLVSFYNNEISEKSEIFDDQFSVERPDGSNFTLKIRSTKLEDSAMYFCASLQGAYEQYFGPGTRLTVT.

The CDR3 reads CASSAGDGSGANVLTF. The CDR3 DNA is TGTGCCAGCAGCGCGGGGGACGGCTCTGGGGCCAACGTCCTGACTTTC. The chain is built from TRBV9 and TRBJ2-6; D possibly corresponds to TRBD2 (6 bases). Germline values: CDR1 SGDLS, CDR2 YYNGEE. The CDR3 consists of 16 residues. V lost 3 bases to trimming and J lost 0 bases, with 10 bases between them.

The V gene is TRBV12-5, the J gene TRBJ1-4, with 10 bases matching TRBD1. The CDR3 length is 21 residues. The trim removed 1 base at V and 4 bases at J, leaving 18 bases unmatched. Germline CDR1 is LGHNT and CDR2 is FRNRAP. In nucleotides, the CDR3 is TGTGCTAGTGGTTTGGGACAAACCTCCGGGACAGGGGTTCTGGGTAATGAAAAACTGTTTTTT. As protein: CASGLGQTSGTGVLGNEKLFF.

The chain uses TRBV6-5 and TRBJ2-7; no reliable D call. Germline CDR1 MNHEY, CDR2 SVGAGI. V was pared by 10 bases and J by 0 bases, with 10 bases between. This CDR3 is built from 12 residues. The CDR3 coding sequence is TGTGCCACAACCACACGCTCCTACGAGCAGTACTTC. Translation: CATTTRSYEQYF.

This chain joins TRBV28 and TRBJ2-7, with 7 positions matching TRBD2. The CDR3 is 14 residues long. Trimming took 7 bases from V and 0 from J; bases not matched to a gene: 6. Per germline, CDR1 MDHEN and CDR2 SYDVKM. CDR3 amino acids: CASTLSGTSYEQYF. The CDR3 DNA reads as TGTGCCAGCACCCTAAGCGGGACCTCCTACGAGCAGTACTTC.